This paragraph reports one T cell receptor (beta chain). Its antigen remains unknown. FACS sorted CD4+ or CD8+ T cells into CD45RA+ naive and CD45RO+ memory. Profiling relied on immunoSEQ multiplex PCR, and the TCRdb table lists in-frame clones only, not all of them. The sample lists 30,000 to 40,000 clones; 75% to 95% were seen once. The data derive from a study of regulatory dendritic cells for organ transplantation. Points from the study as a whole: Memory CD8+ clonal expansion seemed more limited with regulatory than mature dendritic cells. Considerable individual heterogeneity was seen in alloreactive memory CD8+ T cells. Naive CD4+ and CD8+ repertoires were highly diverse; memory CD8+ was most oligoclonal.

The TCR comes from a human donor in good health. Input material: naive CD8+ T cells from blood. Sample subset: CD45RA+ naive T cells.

The CDR3 nucleotides are TGCAGCGTCGACAGCTGGGTGTCGTCGGAGACCCAGTACTTC. Translating gives CSVDSWVSSETQYF. J is TRBJ2-5 and V is TRBV29-1; the D gene is possibly TRBD1 (5 bases). The length of the CDR3 is 14 residues. Germline lookup yields CDR1 SQVTM and CDR2 ANQGSEA. V lost 6 bases, J lost 5 bases, and 19 bases lay in between.